Below are 17 T cell receptor beta chains sequenced from a single sample in a study of control samples from healthy donors and cancer patients. TCRdb's copy holds only in-frame clones and misses some; the assay was immunoSEQ multiplex PCR. Among approximately 170,000 clones listed, 91% were seen once. Sequencing was carried out using blood. The receptors stem from a woman aged 25 to 39 in good health.

J is TRBJ1-5 and V is TRBV6-6; D gene uncertain. Germline CDR1 and CDR2: MNHNY and SVGAGI (reference sequence). Trimming cost V 0 bases and J 3 bases, with 9 bases left between them. The CDR3 has 15 amino acids. DNA for the CDR3: TGTGCCAGCAGTTACTCGGGGTCAGTCAATCAGCCCCAGCATTTT. Its translation: CASSYSGSVNQPQHF.

This chain links TRBV21-1 with TRBJ1-2; the tabulated D call, TRBD1, remains unverified against the DNA. TRBV21-1 has pseudogene status. The CDR3 runs to 14 residues. The CDR3 loop reads CASSKGTGGDGYTF. DNA of the CDR3: TGTGCCAGCAGCAAAGGGACAGGGGGCGATGGCTACACCTTC.

The J gene is TRBJ2-3, the V gene TRBV5-1; D gene unclear. Germline CDR1 is SGHRS and CDR2 is YFSETQ. The length of the CDR3 is 16 residues. The ends were cut back, 3 bases at V and 1 base at J, with 15 bases in the middle. The CDR3 is CASSWVVITGTDTQYF. CDR3 nucleotide sequence: TGCGCCAGCAGCTGGGTGGTTATCACTGGCACAGATACGCAGTATTTT.

The genes are TRBV9 and TRBJ1-1, with TRBD1 matching 8 bases. The V gene end was trimmed by 3 bases and the J gene end by 3 bases; junction bases not matched to a gene: 7. The CDR3 runs to 15 residues. Germline V gives CDR1 SGDLS, CDR2 YYNGEE. The CDR3 coding sequence is TGTGCCAGCAGCGCCCCAGGGGGCGCGGACACTGAAGCTTTCTTT. It yields the protein CASSAPGGADTEAFF.

The chain employs TRBV2 and TRBJ2-3; maybe TRBD1 (6 bases). The germline CDR1 and CDR2 sequences are SNHLY and FYNNEI. The ends were cut back, 3 bases at V and 5 bases at J, with 12 bases in the middle. The CDR3 runs to 14 residues. CDR3 sequence: CASSEGALQDTQYF. In DNA, the CDR3 is TGTGCCAGCAGTGAGGGGGCGCTTCAAGATACGCAGTATTTT.

The chain couples TRBV18 to TRBJ1-2, with TRBD1 matching 8 bases. The junction had 3 bases not matched to a gene; V was cut back by 3 bases and J by 6 bases. The CDR3 length is 13 residues. Germline CDR1 and CDR2: KGHSH and LQKENI. DNA of the CDR3: TGTGCCAGCTCACCGGACAGGGTCGATGGCTACACCTTC. Residues: CASSPDRVDGYTF.

This rearrangement joins TRBV5-1 to TRBJ1-1; TRBD1 aligns across 7 bases. The CDR3 has 14 residues. The ends lost 1 base at V and 1 base at J; junction bases unmatched: 1. Germline V lookup: CDR1 SGHRS, CDR2 YFSETQ. DNA of the CDR3: TGCGCCAGCAGCTTGACAGGGGCGAACACTGAAGCTTTCTTT. Its translation is CASSLTGANTEAFF.

The V call is TRBV7-3, the J call TRBJ2-7; 7 nucleotides align to TRBD1. The CDR3 sequence is 17 residues long. Trimming took 2 bases from V and 0 from J; bases not matched to a gene: 10. Germline assignment: CDR1 SGHTA and CDR2 FQGTGA. The CDR3 DNA is TGTGCCAGCAGCTTAGGGGACAGTCCTGCCATCTCCTACGAGCAGTACTTC. Amino acids: CASSLGDSPAISYEQYF.

The chain employs TRBV19 and TRBJ1-2; the match to TRBD1 covers 7 bases. The CDR3 runs to 14 residues. With V trimmed by 6 bases and J by 8 bases, 12 bases remained unmatched. Germline lookup yields CDR1 LNHDA and CDR2 SQIVND (reference sequence). CDR3 in DNA: TGTGCCAGTAGCGTTCCGACAGGGAGTAGAGGCTACACCTTC. Translating it yields CASSVPTGSRGYTF.

The genes are TRBV28 and TRBJ2-7, with TRBD1 identical over 7 bases. CDR1 is MDHEN, CDR2 SYDVKM, per germline. Losses at the gene ends were 7 bases for V and 2 bases for J; bases not matched to a gene: 5. This CDR3 has 13 residues. As DNA, the CDR3 is TGTGCCAGCAACTCGGGACAGACCTACGAGCAGTACTTC. It encodes CASNSGQTYEQYF.

The CDR3, as DNA: TGCAGCGTCACAACCCGGACTGAAGCTTTCTTT. Translated, it gives CSVTTRTEAFF. The chain is built from TRBV29-1 and TRBJ1-1; D is unresolved. V was pared by 6 bases and J by 5 bases, with 10 bases between. The CDR3 totals 11 residues. The germline V gene encodes CDR1 SQVTM and CDR2 ANQGSEA.

The rearrangement joins TRBV7-3 to TRBJ2-7; 12 positions match TRBD2. Germline V gene lookup returns CDR1 SGHTA and CDR2 FQGTGA. This CDR3 is 18 amino acids long. The V and J ends lost 2 bases and 2 bases, in that order; junction bases with no gene match: 10. CDR3 DNA sequence: TGTGCCAGCAGCTTAGGGCCTAGCGGGGGGGTCCCCACCTACGAGCAGTACTTC. As protein: CASSLGPSGGVPTYEQYF.

This clone has only a few counts. Other DNA sequences of this sample code for an identical CDR3. This chain links TRBV7-9 with TRBJ1-6, with 7 nucleotides matching TRBD1. From germline, CDR1 is SEHNR and CDR2 FQNEAQ (reference sequence). V shed 4 bases and J 4 bases; nucleotides not matched to a gene: 1. This CDR3 comprises 14 residues. CDR3 DNA sequence: TGTGCCAGCAGCTCGACAGGGTATAATTCACCCCTCCACTTT. Translated, it gives CASSSTGYNSPLHF.

This chain connects TRBV4-1 to TRBJ2-5; D is undetermined. The germline V gene encodes CDR1 MGHRA and CDR2 YSYEKL. CDR3 length: 13 amino acids. Between the trimmed V and J ends, which lost 1 base and 5 bases, there was a span of 8 bases. The CDR3 protein is CASSQAGRETQYF. For the CDR3, the DNA is TGCGCCAGCAGCCAAGCAGGAAGGGAGACCCAGTACTTC.

This clone was recorded once. V gene TRBV13 combines with J gene TRBJ1-5; D uncertain. Germline CDR1 is PRHDT and CDR2 is FYEKMQ (reference sequence). V was clipped by 0 bases and J by 0 bases, with 3 bases between them. The CDR3 loop spans 14 amino acids. CDR3 protein: CASSLGRSNQPQHF. The DNA of the CDR3 is TGTGCCAGCAGCTTAGGCCGTAGCAATCAGCCCCAGCATTTT.

The chain employs TRBV6-5 and TRBJ2-3; TRBD1 matches at 7 bases. This CDR3 comprises 14 residues. Germline trimming cut 7 bases from V and 2 bases from J; bases unmatched to any gene: 6. The germline gives CDR1 MNHEY, CDR2 SVGAGI. The CDR3 loop is CASTWDSNTDTQYF. In DNA, the CDR3 is TGTGCCAGCACCTGGGACAGTAACACAGATACGCAGTATTTT.

This clone was observed a few times. The chain has TRBV6-2 or TRBV6-3 and TRBJ2-2; D is unresolved. Trimming took off 0 bases at V and 5 bases at J, with 4 bases between the two ends. Germline lookup yields CDR1 MNHEY and CDR2 SVGEGT. This CDR3 is built from 13 residues. CDR3 sequence (DNA): TGTGCCAGCAGTTACTCCGAGACCGGGGAGCTGTTTTTT. Its protein product is CASSYSETGELFF.